Presented here are 31 T cell receptor beta chains from one specimen sequenced in a study of cytomegalovirus exposure and HLA in healthy donors. This PCR relied on a set of 60 Vbeta primers and 13 Jbeta primers. Assay: immunoSEQ multiplex PCR; the TCRdb copy retains only in-frame clones and omits some. The sample yields 100,000 to 120,000 clones, about 86% seen once. Sequencing was done on a sample of PBMCs. The origin of the receptors is a man between 40 and 49 years old in good health and CMV-seronegative.

This chain joins TRBV27 and TRBJ1-2; 9 bases fit TRBD1. Germline V gene data show CDR1 as MNHEY and CDR2 as SMNVEV (reference sequence). The length of the CDR3 is 16 residues. The V segment lost 7 bases and the J segment 4 bases; nucleotides outside the gene matches: 13. The CDR3 sequence: CASTMGPGTGIYGYTF. The CDR3, as DNA: TGTGCCAGCACCATGGGCCCCGGGACAGGGATCTATGGCTACACCTTC.

The chain links TRBV7-9 to TRBJ2-6; 8 bases agree with TRBD1. V dropped 5 bases and J dropped 1; count of bases not matched to a gene: 10. The germline gives CDR1 SEHNR, CDR2 FQNEAQ (reference sequence). The CDR3 runs 18 residues. CDR3 region: CASSAGQGVRSGANVLTF. CDR3 DNA sequence: TGTGCCAGCAGCGCCGGACAGGGCGTAAGGTCTGGGGCCAACGTCCTGACTTTC.

The chain joins TRBV7-6 to TRBJ2-2; 9 bases are shared with TRBD2. This CDR3 comprises 15 residues. The trim removed 5 bases at V and 3 bases at J, leaving 4 bases unmatched. Germline V CDR1 and CDR2: SGHVS, FNYEAQ. Written as DNA, the CDR3 is TGTGCCAGCAGCCCGCGGGGGGGCGACACCGGGGAGCTGTTTTTT. Its translation is CASSPRGGDTGELFF.

A few counts support this clone. In DNA, the CDR3 is TGCAGCGTTGCTCACCAGCGGGGGGACAATGAGCAGTTCTTC. Translated: CSVAHQRGDNEQFF. The J gene is TRBJ2-1, the V gene TRBV29-1; 9 bases match TRBD2. The trim removed 4 bases at V and 5 bases at J, leaving 6 bases unmatched. CDR1 is SQVTM and CDR2 is ANQGSEA in the germline V gene. The CDR3 runs 14 residues.

This sequence joins TRBV6-1 and TRBJ2-5; no definite D call. Per germline, CDR1 MNHNS and CDR2 SASEGT. V lost 5 bases to trimming and J lost 1 base, with 8 bases between them. The CDR3 runs 13 residues. In DNA form, the CDR3 reads TGTGCCAGCAGTATTACAGTCCAAGAGACCCAGTACTTC. Translated, it gives CASSITVQETQYF.

The count of this clone is one. The V call is TRBV29-1, the J call TRBJ1-4, with D uncertain. Looked up from germline, CDR1 is SQVTM and CDR2 is ANQGSEA. The CDR3 runs 12 residues. V was pared by 4 bases and J by 7 bases, with 10 bases between. CDR3 protein: CSVASVGEKLFF. CDR3 DNA sequence: TGCAGCGTTGCTAGCGTTGGTGAAAAACTGTTTTTT.

The chain links TRBV27 to TRBJ1-6, with TRBD1 identical over 7 bases. The CDR3 is made up of 14 amino acids. V gave up 4 bases and J gave up 8 bases; unmatched junction bases: 5. Germline V lookup: CDR1 MNHEY, CDR2 SMNVEV (reference sequence). CDR3 in DNA: TGTGCCAGCAGTTCAGGGGGGTATGATTCACCCCTCCACTTT. This gives the protein CASSSGGYDSPLHF.

The V gene is TRBV5-1, the J gene TRBJ2-7; 9 positions agree with TRBD1. The CDR3 length is 15 residues. CDR1 is SGHRS, CDR2 YFSETQ, per germline. Germline trimming cut 4 bases from V and 2 bases from J; bases unmatched to any gene: 7. CDR3 DNA: TGCGCCAGCAGCCAAGGGACAGGGTTTCCCTACGAGCAGTACTTC. Encoded protein: CASSQGTGFPYEQYF.

This clone turned up a few times. J is TRBJ1-1 and V is TRBV6-1; TRBD1 is a possible D gene (5 bases). The V end lost 5 bases, the J end lost 1 base, and 8 bases lay between the germline ends. The CDR3 has 13 residues. CDR1 and CDR2 from the germline V gene are MNHNS and SASEGT. Here the CDR3 DNA reads TGTGCCAGCAGTTTGACAGCGAACACTGAAGCTTTCTTT. Protein: CASSLTANTEAFF.

The J gene is TRBJ2-7, the V gene TRBV7-2; D is uncertain. Germline CDR1 reads SGHTA; CDR2 reads FQGNSA. V was pared by 5 bases and J by 0 bases, with 14 bases between. The CDR3 totals 15 residues. CDR3 nucleotides: TGTGCCAGCAGCCTAATGGGTAGGAGCTCCTACGAGCAGTACTTC. This encodes CASSLMGRSSYEQYF.

This clone came up once. The genes are TRBV14 and TRBJ2-7, with a tentative D call TRBD2 (6 bases). This CDR3 comprises 15 residues. Between the trimmed V and J ends, which lost 6 bases and 2 bases, there was a span of 17 bases. CDR1 SGHDN and CDR2 FVKESK come from the germline V gene. CDR3 sequence reads: CASRRTGTATYEQYF. The CDR3 region has the DNA TGTGCCAGCAGGCGAACCGGGACTGCAACCTACGAGCAGTACTTC. The whole variable domain, filled in from reference TRBV14 and TRBJ2-7, reads EAGVTQFPSHSVIEKGQTVTLRCDPISGHDNLYWYRRVMGKEIKFLLHFVKESKQDESGMPNNRFLAERTGGTYSTLKVQPAELEDSGVYFCASRRTGTATYEQYFGPGTRLTVT.

The rearrangement joins TRBV6-5 to TRBJ1-5; D not certain. The CDR3 totals 14 residues. Germline assignment: CDR1 MNHEY and CDR2 SVGAGI. V was trimmed by 8 bases and J by 3 bases, leaving 14 bases between them. The CDR3: CASSPGWDNQPQHF. The CDR3 nucleotides read TGTGCCAGCTCCCCGGGGTGGGACAATCAGCCCCAGCATTTT.

V is TRBV28 and J is TRBJ1-5; possible D gene TRBD1, 5 bases. V was shortened by 7 bases and J by 7 bases, with 11 bases between the two germline ends. CDR3 length: 12 amino acids. Germline CDR1 and CDR2: MDHEN and SYDVKM. The CDR3 loop reads CASTQSGQPQHF. The DNA of the CDR3 is TGTGCCAGCACCCAGTCAGGGCAGCCCCAGCATTTT.

For the CDR3, the DNA is TGCAGTGGGGGGGACGGGGAAAAACTGTTTTTT. This translates into CSGGDGEKLFF. The rearrangement joins TRBV20-1 to TRBJ1-4; D might be TRBD1 (5 bases). The V gene lost 7 bases and the J gene lost 8 bases, with 11 bases spanning the gap. The germline CDR1 and CDR2 sequences are DFQATT and SNEGSKA (reference sequence). The CDR3 loop spans 11 amino acids.

This sequence joins TRBV7-9 and TRBJ2-1; 8 bases line up with TRBD2. CDR1 and CDR2 from the germline V gene are SEHNR and FQNEAQ (reference sequence). The CDR3 is made up of 17 amino acids. The J segment lost 6 bases and the V segment lost 1 base, leaving 11 bases of the junction unmatched. CDR3 coding DNA: TGTGCCAGCAGCTTAGGGGAGAGGCTAGCGGGTTTCAATGAGCAGTTCTTC. Its translation is CASSLGERLAGFNEQFF.

The chain is built from TRBV2 and TRBJ1-4; D remains ambiguous. V lost 7 bases and J lost 3, with 9 bases in between. The CDR3 is made up of 13 amino acids. Germline V gene lookup returns CDR1 SNHLY and CDR2 FYNNEI. The CDR3 sequence is CASKAGSNEKLFF. In DNA form, the CDR3 reads TGTGCCAGCAAGGCGGGTTCTAATGAAAAACTGTTTTTT.

The V gene is TRBV5-1, the J gene TRBJ1-1; 7 nucleotides line up with TRBD1. Germline assignment: CDR1 SGHRS and CDR2 YFSETQ. Losses at the gene ends were 6 bases for V and 3 bases for J; bases not matched to a gene: 14. The CDR3 runs 16 residues. CDR3 residues: CASKSTSDRSYTEAFF. DNA for the CDR3: TGCGCCAGCAAGTCAACTTCGGACAGGAGTTACACTGAAGCTTTCTTT.

The V call is TRBV15, the J call TRBJ2-7; the match to TRBD1 covers 9 bases. The CDR3 has 17 amino acids. With V trimmed by 1 base and J by 3 bases, 10 bases remained unmatched. Looked up from germline, CDR1 is LNHNV and CDR2 is YYDKDF (reference sequence). The CDR3 coding sequence is TGTGCCACCAGCAGAGCAAAATTACAGGGGGCGCGCTACGAGCAGTACTTC. Its translation: CATSRAKLQGARYEQYF.

The V call is TRBV28, the J call TRBJ2-1, with TRBD1 matching 10 bases. CDR3 length: 15 residues. Germline CDR1 reads MDHEN; CDR2 reads SYDVKM. The ends lost 4 bases at V and 7 bases at J; junction bases unmatched: 7. CDR3 residues: CASSSRWDRGNEQFF. CDR3 nucleotides: TGTGCCAGCAGTTCCAGGTGGGACAGGGGAAATGAGCAGTTCTTC.

Here the CDR3 reads CASSVAGGRNEQFF. Written as DNA, the CDR3 is TGTGCCAGCAGCGTAGCGGGGGGGCGTAATGAGCAGTTCTTC. V is TRBV9 and J is TRBJ2-1; 8 nucleotides line up with TRBD2. Trimming took 0 bases from V and 7 from J; bases not matched to a gene: 3. Germline assignment: CDR1 SGDLS and CDR2 YYNGEE. The CDR3 is 14 amino acids.

The chain recombines TRBV14 with TRBJ2-3; D remains ambiguous. CDR1 is SGHDN and CDR2 is FVKESK in the germline V gene. Trimming removed 1 base from V and 10 bases from J, with 9 bases in between. The CDR3 extends over 12 amino acids. The CDR3 reads CASSQAQRSQYF. The DNA for the CDR3 is TGTGCCAGCAGCCAAGCCCAGAGGTCGCAGTATTTT.

The chain recombines TRBV6-5 with TRBJ1-6; possible D gene TRBD1, 6 bases. The CDR3 is 15 amino acids. Deletions cut 8 bases from V and 9 bases from J, with 20 bases between. Germline lookup yields CDR1 MNHEY and CDR2 SVGAGI. The CDR3 DNA reads TGTGCCAGCGCGAACCCCGGGACACCTAGTTCACCCCTCCACTTT. This codes for CASANPGTPSSPLHF.

The rearrangement joins TRBV5-4 to TRBJ1-2; no clear D gene. Looked up from germline, CDR1 is SGHNT and CDR2 is YYREEE (reference sequence). CDR3 size: 15 residues. V lost 0 bases and J 8 bases, leaving 17 bases between the germline ends. The chain's CDR3 is CASSLEPLTGGGYTF. Here the CDR3 DNA reads TGTGCCAGCAGCTTGGAACCCCTCACCGGCGGGGGCTACACCTTC. The whole variable domain, filled in from reference TRBV5-4 and TRBJ1-2, reads ETGVTQSPTHLIKTRGQQVTLRCSSQSGHNTVSWYQQALGQGPQFIFQYYREEENGRGNFPPRFSGLQFPNYSSELNVNALELDDSALYLCASSLEPLTGGGYTFGSGTRLTVV.

This clone was found a few times. The rearrangement links TRBV29-1 to TRBJ1-1; 10 bases line up with TRBD1. This CDR3 is 14 amino acids long. Germline CDR1 is SQVTM and CDR2 is ANQGSEA. Trimming cost V 7 bases and J 6 bases; bases outside gene matches: 11. DNA of the CDR3: TGCAGCGACTCCGGGACAGGGGATAGGTCTGAAGCTTTCTTT. It specifies CSDSGTGDRSEAFF.

The V call is TRBV4-1, the J call TRBJ1-1, with 7 bases lining up with TRBD1. Germline assignment: CDR1 MGHRA and CDR2 YSYEKL. V lost 2 bases and J lost 1; bases outside the gene matches: 7. The CDR3 is 16 residues long. The DNA for the CDR3 is TGCGCCAGCAGCCAACCTAGGACAGGTAGGAACACTGAAGCTTTCTTT. Translation: CASSQPRTGRNTEAFF.

This clone was counted a few times. The genes are TRBV15 and TRBJ2-1; 10 positions agree with TRBD2. The CDR3 sequence is 16 residues long. V lost 5 bases to trimming and J lost 3 bases; unmatched junction nucleotides: 7. Germline V lookup: CDR1 LNHNV, CDR2 YYDKDF (reference sequence). The CDR3 nucleotides read TGTGCCACCAGCCCACCTACTAGCGGGGACTACAATGAGCAGTTCTTC. It codes for CATSPPTSGDYNEQFF.

V gene TRBV29-1 combines with J gene TRBJ2-6, with 7 bases identical to TRBD1. The CDR3 has 16 residues. The germline gives CDR1 SQVTM, CDR2 ANQGSEA. V gave up 5 bases and J gave up 0 bases; unmatched junction bases: 7. The CDR3 DNA reads as TGCAGCGTTTTGGGACAGAATCCCTCTGGGGCCAACGTCCTGACTTTC. Translated: CSVLGQNPSGANVLTF.

The J gene is TRBJ1-5, the V gene TRBV7-8, with D perhaps matching TRBD1 (6 bases). This CDR3 comprises 16 residues. The germline CDR1 and CDR2 sequences are SGHVS and FQNEAQ. With 4 bases removed from V and 4 bases from J, the gap between germline ends came to 17 bases. The CDR3 region has the DNA TGTGCCAGCAGCTCACACAGGGCCACAGCAAATCAGCCCCAGCATTTT. Amino acid sequence: CASSSHRATANQPQHF.

This clone was recorded once. The chain couples TRBV15 to TRBJ2-7, with 12 bases that match TRBD1. V lost 1 base, J lost 5 bases, and 9 bases stayed unmatched. Looked up from germline, CDR1 is LNHNV and CDR2 is YYDKDF (reference sequence). This CDR3 is 17 amino acids long. The DNA for the CDR3 is TGTGCCACCAGCAGAGGGGGGCCGGGACAGGGGGCCGACGAGCAGTACTTC. This codes for CATSRGGPGQGADEQYF. The whole variable domain, filled in from reference TRBV15 and TRBJ2-7, reads DAMVIQNPRYQVTQFGKPVTLSCSQTLNHNVMYWYQQKSSQAPKLLFHYYDKDFNNEADTPDNFQSRRPNTSFCFLDIRSPGLGDTAMYLCATSRGGPGQGADEQYFGPGTRLTVT.

The rearrangement joins TRBV7-8 to TRBJ1-2; 7 bases map to TRBD1. The CDR3 contains 16 residues. Germline assignment: CDR1 SGHVS and CDR2 FQNEAQ. With 2 bases clipped from V and 8 bases from J, the junction kept 14 bases outside the gene matches. In nucleotides, the CDR3 is TGTGCCAGCAGCTTACTAGATGGGGCAAGGACAGGAGGCTACACCTTC. Its protein is CASSLLDGARTGGYTF.

The chain couples TRBV10-2 to TRBJ2-3, with 8 bases lining up with TRBD2. V was pared by 5 bases and J by 2 bases, with 6 bases of the junction left unmatched. The CDR3 length is 15 residues. The germline CDR1 and CDR2 sequences are WSHSY and SAAADI. CDR3 region: CASSPAGGTTDTQYF. CDR3 coding DNA: TGCGCCAGCAGTCCCGCGGGGGGAACCACAGATACGCAGTATTTT.